This entry lists 3 T cell receptor beta chains sequenced from one sample in a study of shared clonotypes between healthy human individuals. The table came from immunoSEQ multiplex PCR; TCRdb's copy has only in-frame clones and leaves some out. The profile shows about 1.1 million clones, 70% to 80% of them singletons. Material: memory CD4+ T cells from PBMCs. Subset described: CD45RA-negative fraction. These TCRs come from a man younger than 35 in good health. Some clones in this sample may be carry-over from other donors' samples.

The chain is built from TRBV5-1 and TRBJ1-3; no definite D call. Per germline, CDR1 SGHRS and CDR2 YFSETQ. CDR3 size: 14 residues. V gave up 0 bases and J gave up 2 bases, with 6 bases separating them. The CDR3 is CASSLGTPGNTIYF. CDR3 DNA sequence: TGCGCCAGCAGCTTGGGGACGCCTGGAAACACCATATATTTT.

The rearrangement joins TRBV6-1 to TRBJ2-5; D is perhaps TRBD1 or TRBD2 (7 bases each). V lost 10 bases, J lost 3 bases, and 18 bases lay in between. Germline CDR1 reads MNHNS; CDR2 reads SASEGT. There are 14 residues in the CDR3. CDR3 sequence reads: CATTSRGREETQYF. The CDR3 DNA reads as TGTGCCACCACGAGCAGGGGGAGGGAAGAGACCCAGTACTTC.

CDR3 loop: CASSLNPSYEQYF. DNA of the CDR3: TGCGCCAGCAGCTTGAATCCCAGCTACGAGCAGTACTTC. The gene calls are TRBV5-1 and TRBJ2-7; unclear D gene. From germline, CDR1 is SGHRS and CDR2 YFSETQ. The ends were cut back, 1 base at V and 3 bases at J, with 8 bases in the middle. The CDR3 is 13 amino acids. The variable domain in full, with the rest retrieved from reference TRBV5-1 and TRBJ2-7, is KAGVTQTPRYLIKTRGQQVTLSCSPISGHRSVSWYQQTPGQGLQFLFEYFSETQRNKGNFPGRFSGRQFSNSRSEMNVSTLELGDSALYLCASSLNPSYEQYFGPGTRLTVT.